These T cell receptor beta chains were read from a single sample in a study of persistence of HIV-infected CD4 T cells. These receptors have no identified antigens. The assay was immunoSEQ multiplex PCR, and TCRdb's table has in-frame clones only and misses some. The sample includes roughly 64,000 clones, 70% to 75% seen only once; the top ten take under 2%. This specimen consisted of CD4+ T cells sorted from PBMCs after roughly 17-hour stimulation, obtained from a patient who received antiretroviral therapy. Receptors were obtained from an adult man with HIV who was CMV-seropositive. Both conserved end residues are part of each CDR3. A D gene is named only where the DNA matches it firmly.

j_call,v_call,d_call,cdr3_aa
TRBJ1-6,TRBV4-1,.,CASSQDLETLPYNSPLHF
TRBJ2-7,TRBV15,.,CATSRDPGLTYEQYF
TRBJ2-1,TRBV7-3,.,CASSPGAYREQFF
TRBJ1-5,TRBV24-1,TRBD1,CATSDSRTGFNQPQHF
TRBJ1-5,TRBV2,.,CASSALTRANQPQHF
TRBJ1-1,TRBV6-5,.,CASSYGGNTEAFF
TRBJ1-2,TRBV10-3,.,CAISDTPRDGYTF
TRBJ2-7,TRBV27,.,CASWTAYEQYF
TRBJ1-6,TRBV6-2/TRBV6-3,.,CASSFGTFKSPLHF
TRBJ1-2,TRBV5-5,.,CASSLEGGVSLYGYTF
TRBJ1-2,TRBV19,TRBD1,CASSPTTGEVSYTF
TRBJ1-4,TRBV7-9,.,CASSPGAVSEKLFF
TRBJ2-1,TRBV7-8,.,CASSLSELDNEQFF
TRBJ1-6,TRBV24-1,.,CATSESRANSPLHF
TRBJ2-6,TRBV2,.,CASSWTAGANVLTF
TRBJ1-1,TRBV18,.,CASSPSTQGRTEAFF